The next 25 T cell receptor beta chains were all read from a single sample in a study of shared clonotypes between healthy human individuals. Data came from immunoSEQ multiplex PCR; TCRdb stores just in-frame clones and leaves some out. The data hold about 1.1 million clones, with roughly 80% observed a single time. Specimen: memory CD4+ T cells from PBMCs. Subset specified: CD45RA-negative fraction. The receptors originated from a man in his late teens or twenties in good health. Some clones in this sample may be carry-over from other donors' samples.

The chain links TRBV19 to TRBJ2-2, with a weak D call TRBD1 (6 bases). The CDR3 loop spans 15 amino acids. V gave up 5 bases and J gave up 5 bases, with 15 bases separating them. Germline lookup yields CDR1 LNHDA and CDR2 SQIVND (reference sequence). CDR3 in amino acids: CASSPTAGATGELFF. For the CDR3, the DNA is TGTGCCAGTAGTCCCACGGCAGGGGCAACCGGGGAGCTGTTTTTT.

The CDR3 here is CASSSFGRWVGTEAFF. In nucleotides, the CDR3 is TGTGCCAGCAGTTCCTTCGGGCGGTGGGTGGGGACTGAAGCTTTCTTT. V gene TRBV28 combines with J gene TRBJ1-1; D is unclear. This CDR3 contains 16 residues. Germline V gene sequence: CDR1 MDHEN, CDR2 SYDVKM. V was trimmed by 4 bases and J by 5 bases, leaving 20 bases between them. Based on the CDR3 plus reference TRBV28 and TRBJ1-1, the full variable domain is DVKVTQSSRYLVKRTGEKVFLECVQDMDHENMFWYRQDPGLGLRLIYFSYDVKMKEKGDIPEGYSVSREKKERFSLILESASTNQTSMYLCASSSFGRWVGTEAFFGQGTRLTVV.

This chain joins TRBV30 and TRBJ2-7; D not resolved. The V end lost 0 bases, the J end lost 3 bases, and 6 bases lay between the germline ends. The CDR3 runs to 12 residues. Germline V gives CDR1 GTSNPN, CDR2 SVGIG (reference sequence). CDR3 sequence reads: CAWSVPDYEQYF. The CDR3 DNA reads as TGTGCCTGGAGTGTACCCGACTACGAGCAGTACTTC.

Comments on this clone: The sample carries other DNA sequences with the same CDR3. V and J are TRBV7-8 and TRBJ1-2, with D tentatively TRBD1 (6 bases). Trimming removed 5 bases from V and 4 bases from J, with 11 bases in between. Germline CDR1 and CDR2: SGHVS and FQNEAQ. The CDR3 is made up of 13 amino acids. CDR3 region: CASSLGQTYGYTF. Here the CDR3 DNA reads TGTGCCAGCAGCCTAGGACAGACCTATGGCTACACCTTC. The whole variable domain, remainder taken from reference TRBV7-8 and TRBJ1-2, is GAGVSQSPRYKVAKRGQDVALRCDPISGHVSLFWYQQALGQGPEFLTYFQNEAQLDKSGLPSDRFFAERPEGSVSTLKIQRTQQEDSAVYLCASSLGQTYGYTFGSGTRLTVV.

The V and J genes are TRBV27 and TRBJ2-7; D is uncertain. The V gene lost 5 bases and the J gene lost 4 bases, with 21 bases spanning the gap. Germline assignment: CDR1 MNHEY and CDR2 SMNVEV (reference sequence). This CDR3 is 16 amino acids long. The CDR3 region has the DNA TGTGCCAGCAGTACTCCCCCATCAGTCTGGCCATACGAGCAGTACTTC. Translation: CASSTPPSVWPYEQYF.

This chain uses TRBV5-6 with TRBJ2-2; no reliable D call. The V gene lost 4 bases and the J gene lost 2 bases, with 18 bases spanning the gap. Germline lookup yields CDR1 SGHDT and CDR2 YYEEEE. The CDR3 extends over 17 amino acids. CDR3: CASSLIAGPHNTGELFF. CDR3 DNA sequence: TGTGCCAGCAGCCTAATTGCCGGGCCACACAACACCGGGGAGCTGTTTTTT.

The gene calls are TRBV5-1 and TRBJ2-1; possibly TRBD2 for D (6 bases). The CDR3 contains 13 residues. Germline V gene sequence: CDR1 SGHRS, CDR2 YFSETQ. Trimming took off 4 bases at V and 5 bases at J, with 10 bases between the two ends. CDR3 loop: CASSAGPNNEQFF. In nucleotides, the CDR3 is TGCGCCAGCAGCGCGGGACCGAACAATGAGCAGTTCTTC. The variable domain in full, completed from reference TRBV5-1 and TRBJ2-1, reads KAGVTQTPRYLIKTRGQQVTLSCSPISGHRSVSWYQQTPGQGLQFLFEYFSETQRNKGNFPGRFSGRQFSNSRSEMNVSTLELGDSALYLCASSAGPNNEQFFGPGTRLTVL.

The chain carries TRBV28 and TRBJ1-5; D is perhaps TRBD1 (5 bases). V lost 8 bases and J lost 2, with 13 bases in between. CDR1 and CDR2 from the germline V gene are MDHEN and SYDVKM. The CDR3 length is 14 residues. The CDR3 sequence is CASGSGGGNQPQHF. The CDR3 DNA follows: TGTGCCAGCGGAAGTGGGGGTGGCAATCAGCCCCAGCATTTT.

J is TRBJ2-1 and V is TRBV11-3, with 12 bases lining up with TRBD2. The CDR3 runs 14 residues. Trimming took 8 bases from V and 12 from J; bases not matched to a gene: 11. Germline assignment: CDR1 SGHNT and CDR2 YENEEA. DNA for the CDR3: TGTGCCAGCCGAGACGGACTAGCGGGGACCGCGCAGTTCTTC. The encoded protein is CASRDGLAGTAQFF.

V is TRBV19 and J is TRBJ2-7; D perhaps matches TRBD1 (5 bases). CDR1 and CDR2 (germline): LNHDA, SQIVND (reference sequence). The ends were cut back, 7 bases at V and 1 base at J, with 14 bases in the middle. The CDR3 is 14 amino acids. The DNA for the CDR3 is TGTGCCAGTATCCTACAGGAGCATTCCTACGAGCAGTACTTC. It translates to CASILQEHSYEQYF.

Only one count was recorded for this clone. This rearrangement joins TRBV5-1 to TRBJ1-1; 10 bases line up with TRBD1. CDR3 length: 14 amino acids. Trimming took 4 bases from V and 6 from J; bases not matched to a gene: 6. From germline, CDR1 is SGHRS and CDR2 YFSETQ. The CDR3 here is CASSAKTGGSEAFF. CDR3 DNA: TGCGCCAGCAGCGCTAAGACAGGGGGCTCTGAAGCTTTCTTT.

This clone was seen only a few times. The chain couples TRBV2 to TRBJ2-3; TRBD1 is a possible D gene (6 bases). The CDR3 has 14 amino acids. CDR1 SNHLY and CDR2 FYNNEI come from the germline V gene. CDR3 residues: CAENKDSSTDTQYF. The CDR3 bases are TGTGCTGAGAATAAGGACAGCAGCACAGATACGCAGTATTTT.

The V call is TRBV5-1, the J call TRBJ2-7; D not certain. The CDR3 contains 13 residues. The germline V gene encodes CDR1 SGHRS and CDR2 YFSETQ. V lost 0 bases and J lost 5, with 9 bases in between. The CDR3 loop reads CASSLGALDEQYF. CDR3 coding DNA: TGCGCCAGCAGCTTGGGTGCGCTGGACGAGCAGTACTTC.

DNA for the CDR3: TGTGCCAGCAGTCCTCCTACGTTTACCGGGGAGCTGTTTTTT. It codes for CASSPPTFTGELFF. V is TRBV28 and J is TRBJ2-2; D is uncertain. Germline values: CDR1 MDHEN, CDR2 SYDVKM. This CDR3 is built from 14 residues. Trimming took off 5 bases at V and 5 bases at J, with 12 bases between the two ends.

This clone was found a few times. The V call is TRBV29-1, the J call TRBJ1-1, with D perhaps TRBD1 (6 bases). Germline V gives CDR1 SQVTM, CDR2 ANQGSEA. V shed 3 bases and J shed 4 bases, with 12 bases lying between them. The CDR3 is 13 amino acids. This chain's CDR3 is CSVDRQGSTEAFF. The CDR3 coding sequence is TGCAGCGTTGATCGGCAGGGGTCCACTGAAGCTTTCTTT.

This clone showed up just once. A much larger clone is a single base away; this may be a read error. The chain couples TRBV7-9 to TRBJ2-2; 7 bases align to TRBD1. Germline V gives CDR1 SEHNR, CDR2 FQNEAQ (reference sequence). The CDR3 loop spans 13 amino acids. The ends lost 5 bases at V and 6 bases at J; junction bases unmatched: 3. The CDR3 sequence is CASSPQGSGELFF. The CDR3 DNA follows: TGTGCCAGCAGCCCACAGGGGTCCGGGGAGCTGTTTTTT.

The V and J genes are TRBV6-1 and TRBJ1-4, with 8 bases identical to TRBD1. CDR1 MNHNS and CDR2 SASEGT come from the germline V gene. The CDR3 is made up of 18 amino acids. Germline trimming cut 0 bases from V and 4 bases from J; bases unmatched to any gene: 10. DNA for the CDR3: TGTGCCAGCAGTGAAGCGCTTTCCTGGGACAGGATTAATGAAAAACTGTTTTTT. This translates into CASSEALSWDRINEKLFF.

A note on this clone: The sample carries other DNA sequences with the same CDR3. The V call is TRBV5-1, the J call TRBJ2-7; TRBD1 agrees at 9 bases. The length of the CDR3 is 14 residues. The V segment lost 0 bases and the J segment 4 bases; nucleotides outside the gene matches: 2. Germline V gene sequence: CDR1 SGHRS, CDR2 YFSETQ. In nucleotides, the CDR3 is TGCGCCAGCAGCTTGGTGGGACAGGGATACGAGCAGTACTTC. This translates into CASSLVGQGYEQYF.

This clone has only a few counts. The V gene is TRBV10-1, the J gene TRBJ2-2; D is undetermined. The CDR3 is made up of 13 amino acids. CDR1 and CDR2 (germline): WNHNN, SYGVQD (reference sequence). Trimming took 8 bases from V and 2 from J, leaving 9 bases between them. The CDR3 nucleotides read TGCGCCAGCTGTGGGGAAAACACCGGGGAGCTGTTTTTT. This encodes CASCGENTGELFF.

The rearrangement uses TRBV5-1 and TRBJ2-5; a possible D gene is TRBD2 (6 bases). This CDR3 has 14 amino acids. The V gene lost 2 bases and the J gene lost 5 bases, with 13 bases spanning the gap. Germline V gene sequence: CDR1 SGHRS, CDR2 YFSETQ. The CDR3 DNA follows: TGCGCCAGCAGCTTTGGAGGGGCAGAGGAGACCCAGTACTTC. Residues: CASSFGGAEETQYF.

The J gene is TRBJ1-3, the V gene TRBV28; perhaps TRBD1 as D (6 bases). CDR1 MDHEN and CDR2 SYDVKM come from the germline V gene. The CDR3 runs 17 residues. V lost 6 bases and J 0 bases, leaving 18 bases between the germline ends. The CDR3 region is CASSLGGTVYSGNTIYF. The CDR3 DNA sequence: TGTGCCAGCAGCCTAGGGGGGACTGTTTACTCTGGAAACACCATATATTTT.

The chain uses TRBV4-1 and TRBJ2-7; the match to TRBD2 covers 7 bases. The CDR3 has 13 amino acids. Germline V gene lookup returns CDR1 MGHRA and CDR2 YSYEKL. With 4 bases clipped from V and 3 bases from J, the junction kept 3 bases outside the gene matches. The chain's CDR3 is CASSRDYDYEQYF. DNA for the CDR3: TGCGCCAGCAGCCGGGACTACGACTACGAGCAGTACTTC.

The V and J genes are TRBV7-9 and TRBJ1-2; maybe TRBD1 (6 bases). CDR3 length: 14 amino acids. V was pared by 3 bases and J by 7 bases, with 15 bases between. CDR1 and CDR2 (germline): SEHNR, FQNEAQ (reference sequence). This chain's CDR3 is CASSLPGEALGYTF. CDR3 coding DNA: TGTGCCAGCAGCTTGCCAGGGGAGGCCCTTGGCTACACCTTC.

The chain links TRBV6-5 to TRBJ2-7; TRBD1 is a possible D gene (5 bases). The CDR3 is 15 amino acids. Trimming cost V 0 bases and J 2 bases, with 11 bases left between them. Germline CDR1 reads MNHEY; CDR2 reads SVGAGI. DNA for the CDR3: TGTGCCAGCAGTTACTCCCTCGGCAGGGCCTACGAGCAGTACTTC. Protein product: CASSYSLGRAYEQYF.

The rearrangement joins TRBV4-3 to TRBJ2-1, with D maybe TRBD1 (5 bases). The CDR3 covers 14 residues. CDR1 and CDR2 (germline): LGHNA, YSLEER. V was clipped by 1 base and J by 6 bases, with 10 bases between them. The CDR3 region is CASSQVRASNEQFF. CDR3 nucleotide sequence: TGCGCCAGCAGCCAAGTCAGGGCCTCCAATGAGCAGTTCTTC.